The next 5 T cell receptor beta chains were all read from a single sample in a study of T cell clonality in common variable immunodeficiency. General study results and limits: Fewer deletions and N-nucleotide insertions were reportedly seen in common variable immunodeficiency TCR beta sequences.

What these receptors recognize is not known. The method was immunoSEQ multiplex PCR; TCRdb's version includes in-frame clones alone and lacks a portion of them. Listed here are thousands of clones without any singletons, the top ten holding around 5.1%. The sequencing input was peripheral blood mononuclear cells. These receptor sequences come from a human donor with common variable immunodeficiency.

As concerns this clone: The CDR3 end falls 3 residues outside the read, so it is completed with the germline J gene. This rearrangement joins TRBV5-1 to TRBJ2-7; 10 nucleotides agree with TRBD2. CDR3 size: 16 residues. The V gene end was trimmed by 3 bases and the J gene end by 6 bases; junction bases not matched to a gene: 12. The germline V gene encodes CDR1 SGHRS and CDR2 YFSETQ. The covered CDR3 bases are TGCGCCAGCAGCTCGAACCACCTAGCGGGAGTGTCCGAG. Protein sequence: CASSSNHLAGVSE. The whole CDR3 protein reads CASSSNHLAGVSEQYF.

Notes on this clone: The read terminates 3 residues ahead of where the CDR3 ends, so the germline J gene completes it. V usage is TRBV7-2 and J usage is TRBJ2-1; D is perhaps TRBD2 (5 bases). With 0 bases removed from V and 8 bases from J, the gap between germline ends came to 11 bases. The CDR3 contains 14 residues. Germline loops: CDR1 SGHTA, CDR2 FQGNSA. CDR3 DNA (partial): TGTGCCAGCAGCTTAGCTTTCCTAGCCGATGAG. As protein: CASSLAFLADE. The CDR3, in full, reads CASSLAFLADEQFF.

Remarks on this clone: The sequenced fragment ends 3 residues before the CDR3 boundary, so the rest is inferred from the germline J gene. The chain recombines TRBV7-6 with TRBJ2-5; possibly TRBD1 for D (5 bases). Germline CDR1 reads SGHVS; CDR2 reads FNYEAQ. V was clipped by 5 bases and J by 4 bases, with 14 bases between them. CDR3 length: 14 residues. This CDR3 reads CASSPASGRETQYF. The sequenced part of the CDR3 DNA is TGTGCCAGCAGCCCGGCGTCAGGGCGAGAGACC.

This clone came up a few times. The read halts 3 residues ahead of the CDR3 end, with the missing end drawn from the germline J gene. The chain joins TRBV19 to TRBJ2-7; D is unresolved. Germline V gene lookup returns CDR1 LNHDA and CDR2 SQIVND (reference sequence). Trimming cost V 1 base and J 2 bases, with 6 bases left between them. The CDR3 loop spans 13 amino acids. The sequenced part of the CDR3 DNA is TGTGCCAGTAGTATAGGGCTTACCTACGAG. Translated, it gives CASSIGLTYE. The whole CDR3 sequence is CASSIGLTYEQYF. Full variable domain (missing parts from reference TRBV19 and TRBJ2-7): DGGITQSPKYLFRKEGQNVTLSCEQNLNHDAMYWYRQDPGQGLRLIYYSQIVNDFQKGDIAEGYSVSREKKESFPLTVTSAQKNPTAFYLCASSIGLTYEQYFGPGTRLTVT.

Only a few counts were recorded for this clone. Read coverage stops 3 residues before the CDR3 terminus; the germline J gene supplies the remainder. Other DNA sequences from this sample encode an identical CDR3 as well. The chain combines TRBV2 with TRBJ2-5; D perhaps matches TRBD2 (6 bases). The germline gives CDR1 SNHLY, CDR2 FYNNEI. V lost 7 bases, J lost 5 bases, and 17 bases lay in between. The CDR3 totals 14 residues. The sequenced CDR3 bases are TGTGCCAGCACCCTCAGCGGGTTGGGGGAGACC. This translates into CASTLSGLGET. The full CDR3 protein reads CASTLSGLGETQYF.